One and the same sample provided the 14 T cell receptor beta chains below, sequenced in a study of PD-L1 blockade in urothelial cancer. Clones were read by immunoSEQ multiplex PCR, and TCRdb kept only the in-frame ones, dropping some. The sample includes some 42,000 clones, approximately 80% of them seen just once. Sample: PBMCs, taken around atezolizumab (anti-PD-L1) treatment. The receptors derive from a man aged 65 to 85 with urothelial cancer.

This sequence joins TRBV4-2 and TRBJ1-1; D gene ambiguous. V was shortened by 2 bases and J by 2 bases, with 9 bases between the two germline ends. The CDR3 sequence is 14 residues long. The germline CDR1 and CDR2 sequences are LGHNA and YNFKEQ. The CDR3 region is CASSQLLLNTEAFF. The CDR3 DNA is TGTGCCAGCAGCCAACTTCTACTAAACACTGAAGCTTTCTTT.

The rearrangement links TRBV19 to TRBJ1-5, with 9 bases matching TRBD1. CDR1 LNHDA and CDR2 SQIVND come from the germline V gene (reference sequence). V shed 7 bases and J 6 bases; nucleotides not matched to a gene: 4. This CDR3 region has 13 residues. The DNA of the CDR3 is TGTGCCAGTACGACAGGGGGGGGTCAGCCCCAGCATTTT. This sequence encodes CASTTGGGQPQHF.

J is TRBJ2-2 and V is TRBV11-2; unclear D gene. The CDR3 covers 16 residues. The ends were cut back, 0 bases at V and 6 bases at J, with 14 bases in the middle. CDR1 SGHAT and CDR2 FQNNGV come from the germline V gene. CDR3 bases: TGTGCCAGCAGCTTAGATGGGCTTTTTGGATCCGGGGAGCTGTTTTTT. Its protein is CASSLDGLFGSGELFF.

This sequence joins TRBV14 and TRBJ2-1; 7 nucleotides align to TRBD1. CDR1 and CDR2 from the germline V gene are SGHDN and FVKESK. This CDR3 has 15 residues. Losses at the gene ends were 4 bases for V and 6 bases for J; bases not matched to a gene: 9. The CDR3 bases are TGTGCCAGCAGCCGGTTCCCGACAGGGACCAATGAGCAGTTCTTC. Amino acids: CASSRFPTGTNEQFF.

This clone was seen repeatedly, ten times or more. The chain employs TRBV30 and TRBJ2-4, with D possibly TRBD2 on 6 matching bases. The ends were cut back, 5 bases at V and 7 bases at J, with 15 bases in the middle. The CDR3 length is 13 residues. Germline CDR1 GTSNPN, CDR2 SVGIG (reference sequence). Here the CDR3 reads CAWGQGGENIQYF. In DNA form, the CDR3 reads TGTGCCTGGGGACAAGGAGGGGAGAACATTCAGTACTTC.

The V and J genes are TRBV4-3 and TRBJ2-7; 9 nucleotides align to TRBD2. Germline lookup yields CDR1 LGHNA and CDR2 YSLEER. This CDR3 is 15 amino acids long. V was pared by 1 base and J by 6 bases, with 7 bases of the junction left unmatched. CDR3 in DNA: TGCGCCAGCAGCCAAGGGGCTAGCGGGAAGGTCGAGCAGTACTTC. It specifies CASSQGASGKVEQYF.

The V call is TRBV9, the J call TRBJ2-5; D may be TRBD1 (5 bases). There are 15 residues in the CDR3. Per germline, CDR1 SGDLS and CDR2 YYNGEE. The V end lost 2 bases, the J end lost 5 bases, and 16 bases lay between the germline ends. The CDR3 reads CASSVSDSLGETQYF. DNA of the CDR3: TGTGCCAGCAGCGTCTCAGACAGTCTCGGCGAGACCCAGTACTTC.

The CDR3 here is CATSGDRAYEQYF. The CDR3 DNA sequence: TGTGCCACCAGCGGGGACAGGGCCTACGAGCAGTACTTC. This chain connects TRBV15 to TRBJ2-7; the match to TRBD1 covers 9 bases. There are 13 residues in the CDR3. Germline CDR1 LNHNV, CDR2 YYDKDF (reference sequence). V shed 5 bases and J 2 bases; nucleotides not matched to a gene: 1.

The chain recombines TRBV2 with TRBJ1-1, with D perhaps matching TRBD1 (6 bases). The CDR3 runs 11 residues. The ends were cut back, 4 bases at V and 11 bases at J, with 11 bases in the middle. Germline loops: CDR1 SNHLY, CDR2 FYNNEI. The CDR3 sequence is CASSGYQGAFF. The CDR3 nucleotides read TGTGCCAGCAGTGGCTATCAGGGGGCTTTCTTT.

The rearrangement links TRBV28 to TRBJ1-5; D gene ambiguous. This CDR3 is 12 amino acids long. From germline, CDR1 is MDHEN and CDR2 SYDVKM. Trimming removed 7 bases from V and 6 bases from J, with 10 bases in between. The CDR3 loop reads CASKEGSQPQHF. As DNA, the CDR3 is TGTGCCAGCAAGGAGGGTAGTCAGCCCCAGCATTTT.

The chain couples TRBV27 to TRBJ2-1; D is unresolved. Trimming took off 0 bases at V and 3 bases at J, with 3 bases between the two ends. Germline loops: CDR1 MNHEY, CDR2 SMNVEV (reference sequence). This CDR3 spans 13 amino acids. CDR3 protein: CASSLSYYNEQFF. DNA for the CDR3: TGTGCCAGCAGTTTATCGTACTACAATGAGCAGTTCTTC.

This clone ranks as medium-sized (0.01 to 0.1%). The genes are TRBV5-4 and TRBJ2-7; weak D call: TRBD1 (5 bases). Trimming took off 4 bases at V and 3 bases at J, with 11 bases between the two ends. The germline V gene encodes CDR1 SGHNT and CDR2 YYREEE (reference sequence). There are 13 residues in the CDR3. CDR3 loop: CASSRMDIYEQYF. The CDR3 DNA sequence: TGTGCCAGCAGCAGGATGGACATCTACGAGCAGTACTTC.

The chain employs TRBV9 and TRBJ1-1, with a weak D call TRBD1 (6 bases). The CDR3 has 14 amino acids. Deletions cut 7 bases from V and 1 base from J, with 14 bases between. Germline-derived CDR1 and CDR2 are SGDLS and YYNGEE. This CDR3 reads CASCPPGENTEAFF. CDR3 in DNA: TGTGCCAGCTGTCCCCCAGGGGAGAACACTGAAGCTTTCTTT.

This chain links TRBV10-2 with TRBJ2-5, with 13 nucleotides matching TRBD2. The CDR3 is 14 amino acids. CDR1 WSHSY and CDR2 SAAADI come from the germline V gene. After removal of 6 bases from V and 6 bases from J, the junction contained 4 bases not matched to a gene. CDR3 in amino acids: CASSPGLAGKTQYF. The CDR3 nucleotides read TGCGCCAGCAGCCCGGGACTAGCGGGAAAGACCCAGTACTTC.